This T cell receptor (beta chain) was sequenced during a study of blood T cell repertoires in COVID-19. Study details: Collection of acute and convalescent COVID-19 samples took place in the United States, Italy and Spain. PBMCs, B-cell-depleted T cells, or T cells provided the cDNA or gDNA that made up the material.

Authors' methods: Reference gene primer amplification yielded estimated nucleated cell counts. Profiling relied on immunoSEQ multiplex PCR, and the TCRdb table lists in-frame clones only, not all of them. Clonal size and the V and J genes are those of that table, whereas D and trimming came from the DNA. The table shows about 80,000 clones, with 60% to 85% occurring only once. Sequences were obtained from peripheral blood. The sequence was obtained from a human donor in a cohort sampled during active COVID-19.

CDR3 region: CASSYGTRRDNEKLFF. CDR3 sequence (DNA): TGTGCCAGCAGTTACGGGACAAGACGGGATAATGAAAAACTGTTTTTT. The chain is built from TRBV5-8 and TRBJ1-4; D is possibly TRBD1 (6 bases). Germline CDR1 SGHTS, CDR2 YDEGEE. V lost 5 bases to trimming and J lost 4 bases, with 18 bases between them. This CDR3 has 16 residues. The whole variable domain, remainder taken from reference TRBV5-8 and TRBJ1-4, is EAGVTQSPTHLIKTRGQQATLRCSPISGHTSVYWYQQALGLGLQFLLWYDEGEERNRGNFPPRFSGRQFPNYSSELNVNALELEDSALYLCASSYGTRRDNEKLFFGSGTQLSVL.